Presented here are 10 T cell receptor beta chains from one specimen sequenced in a study of blood T cell repertoires in COVID-19. Only in-frame clones appear in the TCRdb table, and some are missing; sequencing was by immunoSEQ multiplex PCR. This table has fewer than 500,000 clones, around 89% appearing once. Material: peripheral blood. The receptors were sampled from a woman in her 30s with acute or convalescent COVID-19.

The chain has TRBV27 and TRBJ2-7, with D hard to call. V was shortened by 5 bases and J by 6 bases, with 14 bases between the two germline ends. This CDR3 has 13 amino acids. In germline, CDR1 is MNHEY, CDR2 SMNVEV (reference sequence). CDR3 in DNA: TGTGCCAGCAGTCCTTCCCACTGGTCCGAGCAGTACTTC. Its translation: CASSPSHWSEQYF.

This clone has only one observation. This chain uses TRBV15 with TRBJ2-2; 8 nucleotides line up with TRBD1. The V gene end was trimmed by 9 bases and the J gene end by 4 bases; junction bases not matched to a gene: 7. The CDR3 runs 14 residues. Per germline, CDR1 LNHNV and CDR2 YYDKDF (reference sequence). The CDR3 is CATSTGAVTGELFF. The CDR3 DNA reads TGTGCCACGTCGACAGGGGCCGTCACCGGGGAGCTGTTTTTT.

The V call is TRBV30, the J call TRBJ1-6; TRBD1 is a possible D gene (5 bases). The CDR3 has 13 residues. CDR1 is GTSNPN, CDR2 SVGIG, per germline (reference sequence). V was shortened by 7 bases and J by 6 bases, with 13 bases between the two germline ends. In nucleotides, the CDR3 is TGTGCCTATGGACACCACCTTAATTCACCCCTCCACTTT. Translated: CAYGHHLNSPLHF.

V usage is TRBV11-2 and J usage is TRBJ2-7, with D possibly being TRBD2 (6 bases). Trimming shortened V by 0 bases and J by 2 bases, and 11 bases separated the two germline ends. CDR3 length: 15 residues. Germline-derived CDR1 and CDR2 are SGHAT and FQNNGV. The DNA of the CDR3 is TGTGCCAGCAGCTTAGAGCCTAGCGCACCCTACGAGCAGTACTTC. It encodes CASSLEPSAPYEQYF.

This clone has just one count. The chain joins TRBV4-1 to TRBJ2-7; TRBD2 might be the D (6 bases). CDR1 and CDR2 (germline): MGHRA, YSYEKL. This CDR3 region has 15 residues. Trimming took 1 base from V and 0 from J, leaving 10 bases between them. CDR3 region: CASSQVRGSSYEQYF. The CDR3 nucleotides read TGCGCCAGCAGCCAAGTCCGGGGGAGCTCCTACGAGCAGTACTTC.

The sample holds one count of this clone. This chain's CDR3 is CASSHVELYNEQFF. Here the CDR3 DNA reads TGTGCCAGCAGCCACGTGGAGCTCTACAATGAGCAGTTCTTC. This chain joins TRBV3-1 (or the pseudogene TRBV3-2) and TRBJ2-1; D unclear. Trimming left V 3 bases short and J 3 bases short, with 9 bases between. CDR1 is LGHDT and CDR2 is YNNKEL in the germline V gene (reference sequence). The length of the CDR3 is 14 residues.

The V gene is TRBV4-2, the J gene TRBJ2-7; no clear D. The CDR3 has 13 amino acids. CDR1 LGHNA and CDR2 YNFKEQ come from the germline V gene. V dropped 1 base and J dropped 1 base, with 5 bases sitting between them. The CDR3 loop is CASSQGRSYEQYF. The CDR3, as DNA: TGTGCCAGCAGCCAAGGTCGGTCCTACGAGCAGTACTTC.

This chain uses TRBV14 with TRBJ2-2; no firm D call. The CDR3 contains 14 residues. V was trimmed by 0 bases and J by 5 bases, leaving 7 bases between them. Germline CDR1 SGHDN, CDR2 FVKESK. The CDR3 sequence is CASSQEWATGELFF. The CDR3 DNA is TGTGCCAGCAGCCAAGAATGGGCTACCGGGGAGCTGTTTTTT.

The chain joins TRBV5-5 to TRBJ1-1, with unresolved D. This CDR3 comprises 14 residues. CDR1 is SGHKS, CDR2 YYEKEE, per germline (reference sequence). Trimming cost V 6 bases and J 5 bases, with 17 bases left between them. The CDR3 is CASNIRWGGTEAFF. The DNA of the CDR3 is TGTGCCAGCAACATACGATGGGGAGGTACTGAAGCTTTCTTT.

This chain links TRBV28 with TRBJ2-5; a weak D match, TRBD1 (5 bases). V was trimmed by 6 bases and J by 5 bases, leaving 13 bases between them. CDR1 is MDHEN, CDR2 SYDVKM, per germline. This CDR3 is built from 13 residues. The CDR3 DNA follows: TGTGCCAGCAGCCCGCCAGGGTTTGAGACCCAGTACTTC. Translation gives CASSPPGFETQYF. The entire variable domain, with the rest obtained from reference TRBV28 and TRBJ2-5, is as follows: DVKVTQSSRYLVKRTGEKVFLECVQDMDHENMFWYRQDPGLGLRLIYFSYDVKMKEKGDIPEGYSVSREKKERFSLILESASTNQTSMYLCASSPPGFETQYFGPGTRLLVL.